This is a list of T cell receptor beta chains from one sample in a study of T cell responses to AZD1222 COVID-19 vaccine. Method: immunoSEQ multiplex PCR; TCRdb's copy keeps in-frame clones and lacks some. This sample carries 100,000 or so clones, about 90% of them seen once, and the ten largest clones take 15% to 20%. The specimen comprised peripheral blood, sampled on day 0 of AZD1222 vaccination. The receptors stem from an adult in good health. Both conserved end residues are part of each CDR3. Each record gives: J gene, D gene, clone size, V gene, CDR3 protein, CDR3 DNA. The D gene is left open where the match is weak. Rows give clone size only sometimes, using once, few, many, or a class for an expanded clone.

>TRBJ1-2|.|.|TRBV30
CAWSVLGGGYTF
TGTGCCTGGAGTGTTCTGGGAGGCGGCTACACCTTC
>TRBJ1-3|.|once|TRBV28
CASSTTGGNSGNTIYF
TGTGCCAGCAGTACTACTGGGGGAAACTCTGGAAACACCATATATTTT
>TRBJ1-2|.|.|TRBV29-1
CSVEFYGSGYTF
TGCAGCGTTGAGTTCTATGGGAGTGGCTACACCTTC
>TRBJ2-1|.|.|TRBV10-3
CAISVDSSYNEQFF
TGTGCCATCAGTGTGGATAGCTCCTACAATGAGCAGTTCTTC
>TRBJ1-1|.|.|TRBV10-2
CASSNYGNTEAFF
TGCGCCAGCTCCAATTACGGAAACACTGAAGCTTTCTTT
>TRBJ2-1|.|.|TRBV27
CASSLGTTDNEQFF
TGTGCCAGCAGTTTAGGTACTACGGACAATGAGCAGTTCTTC
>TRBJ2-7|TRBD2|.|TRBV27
CASSFLAGSATYF
TGTGCCAGCAGTTTTCTAGCGGGAAGCGCCACGTACTTC
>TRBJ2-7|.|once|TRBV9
CASSVARQSYEQYF
TGTGCCAGCAGCGTAGCAAGGCAGTCCTACGAGCAGTACTTC
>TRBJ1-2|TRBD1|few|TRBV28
CASSPGQGALIYGYTF
TGTGCCAGCAGTCCGGGACAGGGGGCGCTAATCTATGGCTACACCTTC
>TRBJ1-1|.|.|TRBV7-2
CASSDDPTAEAFF
TGTGCCAGCAGCGACGATCCGACCGCTGAAGCTTTCTTT
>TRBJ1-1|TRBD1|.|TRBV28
CASSLGAPDRPNTEAFF
TGTGCCAGCAGTTTGGGGGCCCCGGACAGGCCGAACACTGAAGCTTTCTTT
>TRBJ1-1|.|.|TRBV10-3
CAIRASTVNSEAFF
TGTGCCATCAGGGCGAGTACGGTGAACTCTGAAGCTTTCTTT
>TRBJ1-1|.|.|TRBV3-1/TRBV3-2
CASSQFTINTEAFF
TGTGCCAGCAGCCAATTCACCATTAACACTGAAGCTTTCTTT
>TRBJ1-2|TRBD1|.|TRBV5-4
CASSLVDRGHGYTF
TGTGCCAGCAGCTTGGTGGACAGGGGGCATGGCTACACCTTC
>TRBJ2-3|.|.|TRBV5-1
CASTPGGNTDTQYF
TGCGCCAGCACCCCAGGAGGTAACACAGATACGCAGTATTTT
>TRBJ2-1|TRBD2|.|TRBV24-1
CATSGGTSGRAQAQEQFF
TGTGCCACCAGTGGCGGGACTAGCGGGAGGGCTCAGGCTCAGGAGCAGTTCTTC
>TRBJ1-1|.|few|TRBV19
CASSIAAGRMNTEAFF
TGTGCCAGTAGTATAGCGGCAGGCCGGATGAACACTGAAGCTTTCTTT
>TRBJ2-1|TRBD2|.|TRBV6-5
CASRISGRAHNEQFF
TGTGCCAGCAGGATTAGCGGGAGGGCCCACAATGAGCAGTTCTTC
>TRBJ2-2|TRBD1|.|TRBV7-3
CASSEQGAGGELFF
TGTGCCAGCAGCGAACAGGGGGCAGGCGGGGAGCTGTTTTTT
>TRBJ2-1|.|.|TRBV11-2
CASSLVGRAGNEQFF
TGTGCCAGCAGCTTAGTAGGTCGGGCCGGCAATGAGCAGTTCTTC
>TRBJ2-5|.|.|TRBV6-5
CASGRTAFGTQYF
TGTGCCAGCGGGCGGACAGCGTTTGGGACCCAGTACTTC
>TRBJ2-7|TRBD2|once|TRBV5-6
CASSLGGLAGVYEQYF
TGTGCCAGCAGCTTGGGGGGACTAGCGGGAGTCTACGAGCAGTACTTC
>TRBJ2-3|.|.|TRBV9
CASSGVGGMGADTQYF
TGTGCCAGCAGCGGAGTTGGCGGGATGGGCGCAGATACGCAGTATTTT
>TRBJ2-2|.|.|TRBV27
CASSPSGTGELFF
TGTGCCAGCAGTCCCTCAGGGACCGGGGAGCTGTTTTTT
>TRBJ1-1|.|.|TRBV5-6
CASSRTGTKLMNTEAFF
TGTGCCAGCAGCAGAACCGGGACAAAGCTCATGAACACTGAAGCTTTCTTT
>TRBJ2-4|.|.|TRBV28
CASSFRVKAKNIQYF
TGTGCCAGCAGTTTCAGGGTGAAGGCCAAAAACATTCAGTACTTC
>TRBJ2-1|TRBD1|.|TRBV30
CAWSGYPGQGVLGYNEQFF
TGTGCCTGGAGTGGTTACCCGGGACAGGGGGTTCTAGGGTACAATGAGCAGTTCTTC
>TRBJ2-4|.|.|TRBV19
CASSMGLGPQNIQYF
TGTGCCAGTAGTATGGGACTCGGTCCCCAAAACATTCAGTACTTC
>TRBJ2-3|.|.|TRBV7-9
CASSREGNTDTQYF
TGTGCCAGCAGCCGAGAGGGGAACACAGATACGCAGTATTTT
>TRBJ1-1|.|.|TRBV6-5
CASSYTPGRRNTEAFF
TGTGCCAGCAGTTACACCCCGGGAAGGAGGAACACTGAAGCTTTCTTT
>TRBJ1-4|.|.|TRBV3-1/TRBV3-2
CASSQDHEDGPNEKLFF
TGTGCCAGCAGCCAAGACCACGAGGACGGACCTAATGAAAAACTGTTTTTT
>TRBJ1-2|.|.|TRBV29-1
CSVGKDDGYTF
TGCAGCGTTGGGAAGGATGATGGCTACACCTTC
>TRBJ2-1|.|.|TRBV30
CAWSRFRASSYNEQFF
TGTGCCTGGTCCCGGTTTCGTGCGAGCTCCTACAATGAGCAGTTCTTC
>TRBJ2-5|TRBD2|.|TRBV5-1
CASSFRLAGDSVETQYF
TGCGCCAGCAGCTTCCGACTAGCGGGAGATTCCGTTGAGACCCAGTACTTC
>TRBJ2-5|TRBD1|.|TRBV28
CASTYGTGERETQYF
TGTGCCAGCACCTACGGGACAGGGGAGCGAGAGACCCAGTACTTC
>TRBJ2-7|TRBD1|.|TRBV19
CASSIQGQGVYEQYF
TGTGCCAGTAGTATCCAAGGACAGGGGGTCTACGAGCAGTACTTC
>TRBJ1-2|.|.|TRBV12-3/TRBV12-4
CASGRSGGEGYTF
TGTGCCAGCGGAAGAAGCGGGGGCGAGGGCTACACCTTC
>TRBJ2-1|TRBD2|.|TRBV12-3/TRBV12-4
CASSLLAEASQFF
TGTGCCAGCAGTTTGCTAGCGGAGGCCTCCCAGTTCTTC
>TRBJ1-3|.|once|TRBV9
CASRAGEGRNTIYF
TGTGCCAGCAGAGCAGGGGAAGGGCGAAACACCATATATTTT
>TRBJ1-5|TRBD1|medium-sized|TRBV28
CASSRPLQGAGADQPQHF
TGTGCCAGCAGTCGGCCTCTACAGGGGGCTGGAGCGGATCAGCCCCAGCATTTT
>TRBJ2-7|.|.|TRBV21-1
CASSKDRGDYEQYF
TGTGCCAGCAGCAAGGACAGGGGAGACTACGAGCAGTACTTC
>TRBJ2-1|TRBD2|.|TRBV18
CASRPGGPVDEQFF
TGTGCCAGCCGCCCGGGAGGGCCAGTTGATGAGCAGTTCTTC
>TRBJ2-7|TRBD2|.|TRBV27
CASRAGDKYEQYF
TGTGCCAGCAGGGCGGGAGATAAATACGAGCAGTACTTC